This T cell receptor beta chain stems from a study of shared clonotypes between healthy human individuals. This clone has just a few counts. Its target is not known. CDR1 and CDR2 from the germline V gene are LNHDA and SQIVND (reference sequence). There are 12 residues in the CDR3. Trimming stripped 3 bases from V and 8 bases from J, with 8 bases between. Healthy HIV-negative adults with no recent acute infections or vaccinations were recruited as donors. General study findings and limits: Larger estimated richness was generally recorded for naive subsets relative to memory subsets.

TCRdb keeps only in-frame clones here, not all; method: immunoSEQ multiplex PCR. The sample holds over 850,000 clones, approximately 78% seen once. The chain combines TRBV19 with TRBJ1-5, with D unclear. The receptor comes from a man aged 18-30 years in good health. Some clones in this sample may be carry-over from other donors' samples. Sequenced sample: memory CD4+ T cells from PBMCs. Subset indicated: CD45RA-negative fraction. CDR3 sequence: CASSIWSEPQHF. The CDR3, as DNA: TGTGCCAGTAGTATTTGGTCGGAGCCCCAGCATTTT. Supplemented by reference TRBV19 and TRBJ1-5, the full variable domain reads DGGITQSPKYLFRKEGQNVTLSCEQNLNHDAMYWYRQDPGQGLRLIYYSQIVNDFQKGDIAEGYSVSREKKESFPLTVTSAQKNPTAFYLCASSIWSEPQHFGDGTRLSIL.